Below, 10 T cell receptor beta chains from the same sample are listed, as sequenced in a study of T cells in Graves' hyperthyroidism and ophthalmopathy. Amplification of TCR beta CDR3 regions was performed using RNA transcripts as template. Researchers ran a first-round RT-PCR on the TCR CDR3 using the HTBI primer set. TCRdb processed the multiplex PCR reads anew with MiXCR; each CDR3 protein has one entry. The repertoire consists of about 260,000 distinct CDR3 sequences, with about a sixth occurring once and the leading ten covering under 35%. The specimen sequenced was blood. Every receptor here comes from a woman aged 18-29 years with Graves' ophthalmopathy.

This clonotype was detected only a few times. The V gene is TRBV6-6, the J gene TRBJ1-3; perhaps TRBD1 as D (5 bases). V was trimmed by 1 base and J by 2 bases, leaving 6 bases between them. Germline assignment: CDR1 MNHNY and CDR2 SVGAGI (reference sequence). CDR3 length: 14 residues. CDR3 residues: CASSYLDTGNTIYF. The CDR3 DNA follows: TGTGCCAGCAGTTACTTGGACACTGGAAACACCATATATTTT.

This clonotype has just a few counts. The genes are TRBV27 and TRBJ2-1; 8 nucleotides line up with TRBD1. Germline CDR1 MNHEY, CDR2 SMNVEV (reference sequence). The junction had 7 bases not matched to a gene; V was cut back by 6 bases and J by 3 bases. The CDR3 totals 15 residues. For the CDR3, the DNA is TGTGCCAGCAGGGATGGGACAGGAGACTACAATGAGCAGTTCTTC. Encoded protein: CASRDGTGDYNEQFF.

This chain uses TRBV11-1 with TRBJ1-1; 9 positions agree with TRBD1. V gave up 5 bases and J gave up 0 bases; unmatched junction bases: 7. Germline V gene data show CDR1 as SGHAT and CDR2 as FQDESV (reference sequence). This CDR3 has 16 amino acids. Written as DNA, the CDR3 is TGTGCCAGCAGCGGCGTGGGACAGGGAGTGAACACTGAAGCTTTCTTT. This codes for CASSGVGQGVNTEAFF.

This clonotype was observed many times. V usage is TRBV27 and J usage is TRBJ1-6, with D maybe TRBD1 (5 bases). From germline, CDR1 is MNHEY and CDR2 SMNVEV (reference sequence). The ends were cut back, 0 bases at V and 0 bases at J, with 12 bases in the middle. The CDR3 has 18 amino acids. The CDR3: CASSLSPTATSYNSPLHF. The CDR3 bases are TGTGCCAGCAGTTTATCCCCGACAGCCACCTCCTATAATTCACCCCTCCACTTT.

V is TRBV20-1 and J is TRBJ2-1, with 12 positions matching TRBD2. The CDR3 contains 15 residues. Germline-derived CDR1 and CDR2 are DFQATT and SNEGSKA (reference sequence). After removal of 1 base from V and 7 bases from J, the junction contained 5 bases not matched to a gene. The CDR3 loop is CSARATSGSRNEQFF. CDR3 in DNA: TGCAGTGCTAGAGCGACTAGCGGGAGTAGGAATGAGCAGTTCTTC.

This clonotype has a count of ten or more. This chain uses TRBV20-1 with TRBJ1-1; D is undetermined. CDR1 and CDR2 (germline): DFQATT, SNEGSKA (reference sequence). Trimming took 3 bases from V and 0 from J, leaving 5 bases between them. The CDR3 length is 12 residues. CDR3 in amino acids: CSASVMNTEAFF. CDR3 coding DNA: TGCAGTGCTAGCGTCATGAACACTGAAGCTTTCTTT.

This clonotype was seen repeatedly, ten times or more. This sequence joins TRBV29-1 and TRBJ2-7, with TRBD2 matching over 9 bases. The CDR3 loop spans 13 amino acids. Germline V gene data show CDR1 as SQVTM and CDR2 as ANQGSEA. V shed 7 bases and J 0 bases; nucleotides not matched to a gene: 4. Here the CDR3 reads CSGLSGSSYEQYF. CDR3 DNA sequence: TGCAGCGGTCTTAGCGGGAGCTCCTACGAGCAGTACTTC.

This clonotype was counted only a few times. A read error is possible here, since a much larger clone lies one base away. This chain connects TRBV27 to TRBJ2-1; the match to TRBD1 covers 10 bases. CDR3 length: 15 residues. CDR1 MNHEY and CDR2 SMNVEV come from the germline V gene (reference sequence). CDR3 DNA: TGTGCCAGCAGTTTGGACAGGGGGTCGCTTGCGGAGCAGCTCTTC. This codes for CASSLDRGSLAEQLF.

The CDR3 DNA sequence: TGTGCCAGCTCACCAGTAGGGACAGGGGGAAGTCGGCAGCCCCAGCATTTT. As protein: CASSPVGTGGSRQPQHF. This rearrangement joins TRBV18 to TRBJ1-5, with 11 bases matching TRBD1. CDR3 size: 17 residues. Trimming removed 2 bases from V and 7 bases from J; junction bases left unmatched: 10. The germline CDR1 and CDR2 sequences are KGHSH and LQKENI.

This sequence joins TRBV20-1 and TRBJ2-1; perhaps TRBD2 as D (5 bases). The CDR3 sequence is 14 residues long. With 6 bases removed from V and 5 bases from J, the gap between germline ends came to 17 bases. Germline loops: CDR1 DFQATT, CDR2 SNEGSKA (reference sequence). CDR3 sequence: CSASRGKANNEQFF. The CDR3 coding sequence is TGCAGTGCCAGCCGAGGGAAGGCCAACAATGAGCAGTTCTTC.